The 9 T cell receptor beta chains presented below share a single source sample, sequenced in a study of shared clonotypes between healthy human individuals (dated by TCRdb to about 2020). To prepare the library, the immunoSEQ multiplex PCR assay was applied. Here the immuneACCESS table is served through TCRdb, limited to in-frame sequences with V and J called. Missing clones are a known gap in these copies; in checked studies unresolved V genes cover under half, and the rest lacks a known reason. This sample gives about 770,000 clones in total; over 55% of them show up just once. Of the sample, around 1.8% is held by the ten largest clones. The specimen was memory CD4+ T cells sorted from blood. The label giving this sample's cell subset or site can be read as: CD45RA-negative fraction. These receptors all come from a young woman in good health.

The chain has TRBV19 and TRBJ1-5; 7 bases are a match to TRBD1. V trimming: 11 bases; J trimming: 6 bases; junction bases outside the gene matches: 16. CDR1 is LNHDA and CDR2 is SQIVND in the germline V gene (reference sequence). This CDR3 has 15 residues. CDR3 loop: CAASRGSSGFQPQHF. CDR3 coding DNA: TGTGCCGCATCCAGGGGGAGCAGTGGTTTTCAGCCCCAGCATTTT.

This chain connects TRBV10-1 to TRBJ2-7, with 8 bases matching TRBD1. This CDR3 has 14 amino acids. CDR1 is WNHNN, CDR2 SYGVQD, per germline (reference sequence). V shed 9 bases, J shed 4 bases, and the junction held 11 bases outside the gene matches. The CDR3 loop reads CASPRDRPRYEQYF. The CDR3 region has the DNA TGCGCCAGTCCCCGGGACAGGCCTAGATACGAGCAGTACTTC.

The chain combines TRBV6-4 with TRBJ2-1; 8 bases are a match to TRBD2. There are 15 residues in the CDR3. Germline V lookup: CDR1 MRHNA, CDR2 SNTAGT. J gave up 9 bases and V 0 bases, and 7 bases lay outside the gene matches. CDR3 bases: TGTGCCAGCAGTGACTCTACCCTAGCGGGCGGTGAGCAGTTCTTC. This sequence encodes CASSDSTLAGGEQFF.

Note on this clone: A much larger clone is a single base away; this may be a read error. Other DNA sequences from this sample encode an identical CDR3 as well. This chain connects TRBV7-6 to TRBJ2-7, with 8 bases matching TRBD1. Germline V lookup: CDR1 SGHVS, CDR2 FNYEAQ. J was trimmed by 3 bases and V by 5 bases; bases with no gene match: 3. This CDR3 is 13 amino acids long. The CDR3: CASSRGQGYEQYF. CDR3 DNA: TGTGCCAGCAGCCGCGGACAGGGCTACGAGCAGTACTTC.

The J gene is TRBJ2-5, the V gene TRBV7-9; 8 bases fit TRBD1. The germline gives CDR1 SEHNR, CDR2 FQNEAQ (reference sequence). The CDR3 spans 15 residues. V was clipped by 0 bases and J by 1 base; unmatched bases: 1. The CDR3 DNA reads TGTGCCAGCAGCTTAGCCGGACAGGGCCAAGAGACCCAGTACTTC. Protein product: CASSLAGQGQETQYF.

J is TRBJ2-7 and V is TRBV18; the D is unclear. The V and J ends lost 3 bases and 1 base respectively, with 22 bases between them. The germline V gene encodes CDR1 KGHSH and CDR2 LQKENI. This CDR3 region has 18 residues. The chain's CDR3 is CASSPDPLIMRVSYEQYF. The CDR3 coding sequence is TGTGCCAGCTCACCTGATCCCCTGATCATGAGAGTATCCTACGAGCAGTACTTC.

The rearrangement links TRBV29-1 to TRBJ1-3; D remains unclear. From germline, CDR1 is SQVTM and CDR2 ANQGSEA. The CDR3 covers 12 residues. CDR3 DNA: TGCAGTGCCTGGGAGTCGGTTAACACCATATATTTT. Its translation: CSAWESVNTIYF.

The chain combines TRBV28 with TRBJ1-5, with D unresolved. The germline V gene encodes CDR1 MDHEN and CDR2 SYDVKM. With 4 bases removed from V and 5 bases from J, the gap between germline ends came to 9 bases. CDR3 length: 13 residues. The CDR3 sequence is CASSSSLYQPQHF. The CDR3 DNA follows: TGTGCCAGCAGTTCCTCCCTTTATCAGCCCCAGCATTTT.

The J gene is TRBJ2-5, the V gene TRBV6-1, with D perhaps matching TRBD1 (7 bases). Matching the DNA end better, TRBJ2-7 makes the J call doubtful. This CDR3 is built from 15 residues. Germline V gene data show CDR1 as MNHNS and CDR2 as SASEGT. The CDR3 DNA reads TGTGCCAGCAGACTGTACGCGGGACAGAACTACGAGCAGTACTTC. Translation: CASRLYAGQNYEQYF.